This TCR beta chain was profiled in a study of T cells in Graves' hyperthyroidism and ophthalmopathy. This clonotype was observed many times. CDR3 length equals 15 residues. With 6 bases removed from V and 2 bases from J, the gap between germline ends came to 16 bases. Germline loops: CDR1 SGHTA, CDR2 FQGNSA. Using RNA transcripts as the source, TCR beta CDR3 regions were amplified. Primed by the HTBI set, a first-round RT-PCR was run on the TCR CDR3. TCRdb analysed the multiplex PCR reads with MiXCR anew, one entry per CDR3 protein. The sample contains approximately 590,000 distinct CDR3 sequences, around 14% of which appear only once.

Sample: blood. The rearrangement joins TRBV7-2 to TRBJ2-5; no clear D gene. This TCR came from a woman in her twenties or thirties with Graves' hyperthyroidism. CDR3 in amino acids: CASRRSSMGQETQYF. As DNA, the CDR3 is TGTGCCAGCAGGAGGAGTAGCATGGGACAAGAGACCCAGTACTTC.